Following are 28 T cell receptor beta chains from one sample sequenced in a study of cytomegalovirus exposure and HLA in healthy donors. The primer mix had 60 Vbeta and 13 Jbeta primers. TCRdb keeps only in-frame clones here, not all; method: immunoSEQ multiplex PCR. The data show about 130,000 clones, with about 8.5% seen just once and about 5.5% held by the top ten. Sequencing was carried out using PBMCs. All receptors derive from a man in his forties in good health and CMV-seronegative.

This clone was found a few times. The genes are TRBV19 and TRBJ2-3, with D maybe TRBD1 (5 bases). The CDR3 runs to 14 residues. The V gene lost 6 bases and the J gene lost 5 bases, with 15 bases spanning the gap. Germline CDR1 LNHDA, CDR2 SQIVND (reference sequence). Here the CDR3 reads CASSLGRVEDTQYF. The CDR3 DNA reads TGTGCCAGTAGCCTCGGCAGGGTGGAAGATACGCAGTATTTT. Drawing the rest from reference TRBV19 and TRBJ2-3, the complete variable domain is DGGITQSPKYLFRKEGQNVTLSCEQNLNHDAMYWYRQDPGQGLRLIYYSQIVNDFQKGDIAEGYSVSREKKESFPLTVTSAQKNPTAFYLCASSLGRVEDTQYFGPGTRLTVL.

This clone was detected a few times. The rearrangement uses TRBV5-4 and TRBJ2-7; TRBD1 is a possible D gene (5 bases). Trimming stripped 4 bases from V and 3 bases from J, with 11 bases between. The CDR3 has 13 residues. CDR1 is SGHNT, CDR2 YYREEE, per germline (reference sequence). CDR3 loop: CASSPGSHYEQYF. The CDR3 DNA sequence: TGTGCCAGCAGCCCAGGGTCCCACTACGAGCAGTACTTC.

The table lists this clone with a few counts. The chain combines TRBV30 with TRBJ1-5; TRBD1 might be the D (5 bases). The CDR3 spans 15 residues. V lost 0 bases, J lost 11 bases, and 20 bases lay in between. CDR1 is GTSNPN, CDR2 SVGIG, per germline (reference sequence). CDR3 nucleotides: TGTGCCTGGAGTGTAGGAGGGACGCCGTTTGAGGCCCAGCATTTT. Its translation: CAWSVGGTPFEAQHF.

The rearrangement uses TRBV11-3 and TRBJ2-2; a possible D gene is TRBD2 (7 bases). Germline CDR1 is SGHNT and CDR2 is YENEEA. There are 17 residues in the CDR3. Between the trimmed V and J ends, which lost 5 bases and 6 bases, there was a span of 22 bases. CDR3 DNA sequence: TGTGCCAGCAGCCCCTCGGGGGCGGGGGAGAAAGCCGGGGAGCTGTTTTTT. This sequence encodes CASSPSGAGEKAGELFF.

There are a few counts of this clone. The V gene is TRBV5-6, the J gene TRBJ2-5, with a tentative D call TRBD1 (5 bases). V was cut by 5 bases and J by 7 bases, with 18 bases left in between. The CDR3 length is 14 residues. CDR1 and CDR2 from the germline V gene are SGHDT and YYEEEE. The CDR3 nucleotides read TGTGCCAGCAGTTCTCAGGGCCCAGCGAGGACCCAGTACTTC. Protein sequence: CASSSQGPARTQYF.

The CDR3 DNA reads TGTGCCAGCAGTTATCGGTCTTTTCGGGGCACTGAAGCTTTCTTT. It encodes CASSYRSFRGTEAFF. This chain links TRBV6-5 with TRBJ1-1, with D unclear. V was shortened by 3 bases and J by 4 bases, with 15 bases between the two germline ends. The CDR3 is made up of 15 amino acids. Germline V gene lookup returns CDR1 MNHEY and CDR2 SVGAGI.

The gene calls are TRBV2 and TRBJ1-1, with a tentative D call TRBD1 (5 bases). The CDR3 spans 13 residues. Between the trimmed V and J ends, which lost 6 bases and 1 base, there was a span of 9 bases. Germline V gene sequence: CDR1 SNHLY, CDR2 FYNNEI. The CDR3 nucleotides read TGTGCCAGCAGCCGAGACAGGAACACTGAAGCTTTCTTT. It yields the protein CASSRDRNTEAFF. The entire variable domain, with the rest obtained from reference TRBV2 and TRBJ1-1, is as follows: EPEVTQTPSHQVTQMGQEVILRCVPISNHLYFYWYRQILGQKVEFLVSFYNNEISEKSEIFDDQFSVERPDGSNFTLKIRSTKLEDSAMYFCASSRDRNTEAFFGQGTRLTVV.

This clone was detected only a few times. Here the CDR3 DNA reads TGTGCCTGGAGTGTACCCTGGCGGGGGGGCGTGCATACGCAGTATTTT. This translates into CAWSVPWRGGVHTQYF. The rearrangement joins TRBV30 to TRBJ2-3, with TRBD2 identical over 9 bases. Germline V CDR1 and CDR2: GTSNPN, SVGIG (reference sequence). The CDR3 runs to 16 residues. Germline trimming cut 0 bases from V and 7 bases from J; bases unmatched to any gene: 11.

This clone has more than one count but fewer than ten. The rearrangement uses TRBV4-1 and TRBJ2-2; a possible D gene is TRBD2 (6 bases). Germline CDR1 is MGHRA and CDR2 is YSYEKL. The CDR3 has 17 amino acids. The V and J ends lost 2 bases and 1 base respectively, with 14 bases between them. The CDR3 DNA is TGCGCCAGCAGCCAAAGGTTGCGACTAGAGAACACCGGGGAGCTGTTTTTT. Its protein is CASSQRLRLENTGELFF.

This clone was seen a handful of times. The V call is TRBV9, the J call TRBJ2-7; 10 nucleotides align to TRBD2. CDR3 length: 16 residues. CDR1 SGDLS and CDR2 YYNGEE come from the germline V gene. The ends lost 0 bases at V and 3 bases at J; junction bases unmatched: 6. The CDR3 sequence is CASSVGLAGALYEQYF. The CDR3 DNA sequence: TGTGCCAGCAGCGTAGGGCTAGCGGGGGCCCTCTACGAGCAGTACTTC.

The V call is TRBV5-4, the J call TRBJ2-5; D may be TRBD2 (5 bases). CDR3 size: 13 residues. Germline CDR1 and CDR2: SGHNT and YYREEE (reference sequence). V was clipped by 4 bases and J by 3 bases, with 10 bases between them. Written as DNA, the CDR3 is TGTGCCAGCAGCCCCCGGACTGAAGAGACCCAGTACTTC. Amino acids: CASSPRTEETQYF.

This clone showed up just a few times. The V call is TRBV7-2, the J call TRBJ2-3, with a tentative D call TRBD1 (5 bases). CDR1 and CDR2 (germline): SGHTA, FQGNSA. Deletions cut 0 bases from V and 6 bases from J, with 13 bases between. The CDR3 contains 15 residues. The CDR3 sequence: CASSLAGRVTDTQYF. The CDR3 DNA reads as TGTGCCAGCAGCTTAGCCGGCAGGGTCACGGATACGCAGTATTTT.

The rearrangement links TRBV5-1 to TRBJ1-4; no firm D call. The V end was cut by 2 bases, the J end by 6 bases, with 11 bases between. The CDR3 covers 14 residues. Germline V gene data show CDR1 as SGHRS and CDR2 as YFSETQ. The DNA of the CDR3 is TGCGCCAGCAGCTTTAGTACAGCAGATGAAAAACTGTTTTTT. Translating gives CASSFSTADEKLFF.

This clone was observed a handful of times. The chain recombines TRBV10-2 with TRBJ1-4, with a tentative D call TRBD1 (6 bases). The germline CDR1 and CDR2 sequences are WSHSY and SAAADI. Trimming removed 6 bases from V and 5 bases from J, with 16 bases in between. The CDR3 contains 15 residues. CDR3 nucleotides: TGCGCCAGCAGCCGAGACAGGATGAGGAATGAAAAACTGTTTTTT. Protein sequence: CASSRDRMRNEKLFF.

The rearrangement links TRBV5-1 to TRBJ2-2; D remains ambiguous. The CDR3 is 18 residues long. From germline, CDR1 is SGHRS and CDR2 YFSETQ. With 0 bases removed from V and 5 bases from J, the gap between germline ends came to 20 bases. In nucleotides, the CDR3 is TGCGCCAGCAGCTTGGAGGCCGGTCACTTTTTCGGGACCGGGGAGCTGTTTTTT. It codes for CASSLEAGHFFGTGELFF.

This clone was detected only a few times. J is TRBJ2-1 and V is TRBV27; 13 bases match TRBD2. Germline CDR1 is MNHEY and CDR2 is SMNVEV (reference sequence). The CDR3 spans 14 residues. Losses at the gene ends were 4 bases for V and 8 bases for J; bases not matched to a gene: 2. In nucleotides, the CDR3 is TGTGCCAGCAGTTCCGGACTAGCGGGGGATGAGCAGTTCTTC. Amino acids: CASSSGLAGDEQFF.

This CDR3 reads CASSITRNRGSYNEQFF. The DNA for the CDR3 is TGTGCCAGTAGTATAACTCGGAACAGGGGGTCCTACAATGAGCAGTTCTTC. The chain links TRBV19 to TRBJ2-1; 8 nucleotides agree with TRBD1. The ends lost 2 bases at V and 1 base at J; junction bases unmatched: 7. CDR1 is LNHDA, CDR2 SQIVND, per germline (reference sequence). The CDR3 loop spans 17 amino acids.

This CDR3 is CASSGPRQPQHF. The CDR3 DNA follows: TGTGCCAGCAGCGGTCCCCGGCAGCCCCAGCATTTT. The rearrangement links TRBV2 to TRBJ1-5, with D unresolved. The CDR3 is 12 residues long. The V end lost 6 bases, the J end lost 7 bases, and 10 bases lay between the germline ends. Germline V gene data show CDR1 as SNHLY and CDR2 as FYNNEI.

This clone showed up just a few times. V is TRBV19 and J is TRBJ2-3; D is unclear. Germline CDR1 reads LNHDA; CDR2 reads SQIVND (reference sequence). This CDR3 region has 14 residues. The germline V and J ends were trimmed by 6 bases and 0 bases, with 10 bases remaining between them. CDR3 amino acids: CASSPQASTDTQYF. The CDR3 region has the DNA TGTGCCAGTAGCCCCCAGGCTAGCACAGATACGCAGTATTTT. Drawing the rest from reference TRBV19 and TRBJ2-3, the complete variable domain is DGGITQSPKYLFRKEGQNVTLSCEQNLNHDAMYWYRQDPGQGLRLIYYSQIVNDFQKGDIAEGYSVSREKKESFPLTVTSAQKNPTAFYLCASSPQASTDTQYFGPGTRLTVL.

CDR3 region: CASSAGQGIDTQYF. The CDR3 nucleotides read TGCGCCAGCAGCGCGGGACAGGGGATAGATACGCAGTATTTT. V is TRBV5-1 and J is TRBJ2-3, with 10 bases that match TRBD1. CDR3 length: 14 residues. Germline V gives CDR1 SGHRS, CDR2 YFSETQ. V gave up 4 bases and J gave up 5 bases; unmatched junction bases: 4.

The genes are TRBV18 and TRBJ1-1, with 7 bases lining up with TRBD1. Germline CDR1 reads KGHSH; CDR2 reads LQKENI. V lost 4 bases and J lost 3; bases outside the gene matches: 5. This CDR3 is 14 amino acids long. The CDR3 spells CASSLGTDDTEAFF. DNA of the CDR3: TGTGCCAGCTCACTTGGGACAGATGACACTGAAGCTTTCTTT.

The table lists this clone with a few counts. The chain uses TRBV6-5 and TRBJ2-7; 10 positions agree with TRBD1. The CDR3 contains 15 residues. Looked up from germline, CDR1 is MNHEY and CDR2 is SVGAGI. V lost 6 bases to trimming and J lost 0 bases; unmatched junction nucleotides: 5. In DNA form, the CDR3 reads TGTGCCAGCAGCCAAGGACAGGGGGTCTCCTACGAGCAGTACTTC. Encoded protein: CASSQGQGVSYEQYF.

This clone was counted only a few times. CDR3 region: CASTIGSSGNTIYF. The CDR3 coding sequence is TGTGCCAGCACCATAGGGAGCTCTGGAAACACCATATATTTT. This chain uses TRBV7-6 with TRBJ1-3; D remains unclear. V was clipped by 7 bases and J by 0 bases, with 10 bases between them. The CDR3 runs 14 residues. Per germline, CDR1 SGHVS and CDR2 FNYEAQ.

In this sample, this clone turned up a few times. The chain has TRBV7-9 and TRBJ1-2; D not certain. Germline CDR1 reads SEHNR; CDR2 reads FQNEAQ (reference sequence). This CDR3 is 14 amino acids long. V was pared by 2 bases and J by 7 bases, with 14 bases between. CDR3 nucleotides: TGTGCCAGCAGCTTATGGGAGACCCCCTTTGGCTACACCTTC. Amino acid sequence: CASSLWETPFGYTF.

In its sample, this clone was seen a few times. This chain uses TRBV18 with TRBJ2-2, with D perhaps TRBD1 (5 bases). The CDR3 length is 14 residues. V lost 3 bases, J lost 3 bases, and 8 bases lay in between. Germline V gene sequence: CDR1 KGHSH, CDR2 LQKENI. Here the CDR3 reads CASSPGRDTGELFF. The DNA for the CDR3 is TGTGCCAGCTCACCGGGGCGCGACACCGGGGAGCTGTTTTTT.

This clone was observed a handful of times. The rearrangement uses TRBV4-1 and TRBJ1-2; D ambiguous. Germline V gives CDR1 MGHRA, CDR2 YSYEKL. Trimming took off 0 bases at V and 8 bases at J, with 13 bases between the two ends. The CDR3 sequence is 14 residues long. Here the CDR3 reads CASSQEWRKHGYTF. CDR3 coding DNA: TGCGCCAGCAGCCAAGAGTGGAGGAAGCACGGCTACACCTTC.

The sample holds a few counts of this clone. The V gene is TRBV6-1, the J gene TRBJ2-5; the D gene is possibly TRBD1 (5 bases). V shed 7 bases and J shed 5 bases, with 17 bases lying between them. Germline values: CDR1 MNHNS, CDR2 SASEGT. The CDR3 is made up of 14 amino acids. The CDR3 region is CASTKLREWETQYF. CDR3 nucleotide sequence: TGTGCCAGCACAAAACTCAGGGAATGGGAGACCCAGTACTTC.

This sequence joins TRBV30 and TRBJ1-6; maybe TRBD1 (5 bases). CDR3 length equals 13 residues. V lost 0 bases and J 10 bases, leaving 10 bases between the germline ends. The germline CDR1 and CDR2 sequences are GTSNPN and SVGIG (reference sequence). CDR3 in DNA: TGTGCCTGGAGTGTACAGGAAAGGTCACCCCTCCACTTT. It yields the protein CAWSVQERSPLHF.